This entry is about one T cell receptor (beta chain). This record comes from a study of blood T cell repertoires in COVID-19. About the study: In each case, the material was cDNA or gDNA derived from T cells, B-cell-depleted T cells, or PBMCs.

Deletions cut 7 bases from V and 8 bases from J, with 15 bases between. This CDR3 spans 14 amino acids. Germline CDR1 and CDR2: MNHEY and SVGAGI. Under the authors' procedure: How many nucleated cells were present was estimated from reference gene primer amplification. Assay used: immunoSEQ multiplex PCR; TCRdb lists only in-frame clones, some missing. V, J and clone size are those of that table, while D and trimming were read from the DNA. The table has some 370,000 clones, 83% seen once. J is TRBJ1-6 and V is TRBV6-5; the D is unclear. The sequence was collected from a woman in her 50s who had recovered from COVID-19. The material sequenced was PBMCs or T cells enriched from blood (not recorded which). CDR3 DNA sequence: TGTGCCAGCACCGGAAGGAGGTCGGATTCACCCCTCCACTTT. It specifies CASTGRRSDSPLHF.